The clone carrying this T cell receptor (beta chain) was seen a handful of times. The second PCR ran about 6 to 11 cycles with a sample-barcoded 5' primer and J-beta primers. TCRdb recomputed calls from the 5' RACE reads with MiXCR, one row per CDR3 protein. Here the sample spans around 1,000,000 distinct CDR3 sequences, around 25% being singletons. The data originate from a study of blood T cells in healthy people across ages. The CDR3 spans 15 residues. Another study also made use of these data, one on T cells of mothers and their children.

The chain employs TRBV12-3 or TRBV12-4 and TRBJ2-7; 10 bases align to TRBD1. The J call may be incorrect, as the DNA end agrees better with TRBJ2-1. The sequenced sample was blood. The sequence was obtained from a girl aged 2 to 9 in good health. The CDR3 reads CASSLGQGAVNEQFF. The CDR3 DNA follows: TGTGCCAGCAGTTTAGGACAGGGGGCTGTCAATGAGCAGTTCTTC.